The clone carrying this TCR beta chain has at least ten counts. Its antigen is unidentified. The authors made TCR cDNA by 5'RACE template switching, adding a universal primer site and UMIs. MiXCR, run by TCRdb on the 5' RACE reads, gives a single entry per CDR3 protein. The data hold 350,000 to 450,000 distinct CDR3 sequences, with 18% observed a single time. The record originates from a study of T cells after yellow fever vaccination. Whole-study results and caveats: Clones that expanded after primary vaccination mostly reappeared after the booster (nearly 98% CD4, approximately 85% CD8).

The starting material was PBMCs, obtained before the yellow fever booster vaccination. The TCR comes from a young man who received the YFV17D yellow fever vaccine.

The CDR3 DNA reads as TGTGCCAGCCGAGGTACATATAGCAATCAGCCCCAGCATTTT. Translating it yields CASRGTYSNQPQHF. V is TRBV6-6 and J is TRBJ1-5; D not certain. Trimming removed 8 bases from V and 0 bases from J, with 11 bases in between. Germline CDR1 MNHNY, CDR2 SVGAGI (reference sequence). CDR3 length equals 14 residues.